A single sample gave rise to the 5 T cell receptor beta chains below, sequenced in a study of blood T cells in healthy people across ages. Primers used in a second PCR of roughly 7 to 12 cycles were a sample-barcoded 5' primer and a J-beta primer mix. TCRdb reanalysed the 5' RACE reads using MiXCR and keeps one entry per CDR3 protein. The data contain some 1,500,000 distinct CDR3 sequences, 35% to 45% of them singletons. The source material was blood. These receptors were obtained from a woman between 18 and 30 years old in good health.

This clonotype has a single count. The chain joins TRBV9 to TRBJ2-1; perhaps TRBD1 as D (6 bases). This CDR3 is built from 15 residues. The V gene lost 3 bases and the J gene lost 2 bases, with 12 bases spanning the gap. Germline lookup yields CDR1 SGDLS and CDR2 YYNGEE. CDR3 DNA sequence: TGTGCCAGCAGCGCACCCAGGGGCCCCTACAATGAGCAGTTCTTC. Translated, it gives CASSAPRGPYNEQFF. Together with reference TRBV9 and TRBJ2-1, the CDR3 gives the full variable domain: DSGVTQTPKHLITATGQRVTLRCSPRSGDLSVYWYQQSLDQGLQFLIQYYNGEERAKGNILERFSAQQFPDLHSELNLSSLELGDSALYFCASSAPRGPYNEQFFGPGTRLTVL.

The gene calls are TRBV4-1 and TRBJ1-5; TRBD1 is a possible D gene (6 bases). Germline CDR1 MGHRA, CDR2 YSYEKL. The CDR3 runs 19 residues. V lost 0 bases, J lost 4 bases, and 22 bases lay in between. Here the CDR3 reads CASSQDYQGFFFGNQPQHF. In DNA, the CDR3 is TGCGCCAGCAGCCAAGATTACCAGGGGTTCTTCTTTGGGAATCAGCCCCAGCATTTT.

This clonotype appeared many times. The chain employs TRBV20-1 and TRBJ2-1; weak D call: TRBD1 (5 bases). This CDR3 spans 12 amino acids. V was pared by 5 bases and J by 7 bases, with 12 bases between. Germline CDR1 is DFQATT and CDR2 is SNEGSKA (reference sequence). The CDR3 loop is CSAGRRVNEQFF. For the CDR3, the DNA is TGCAGTGCTGGACGCAGGGTAAATGAGCAGTTCTTC.

This rearrangement joins TRBV12-3 or TRBV12-4 to TRBJ2-5; perhaps TRBD2 as D (5 bases). The CDR3 sequence is 14 residues long. V lost 6 bases, J lost 13 bases, and 24 bases lay in between. Written as DNA, the CDR3 is TGTGCCAGCAGCTCAGGAGGAAGCTCCTACGAGCGGTACTTC. It specifies CASSSGGSSYERYF.

V is TRBV6-2 or TRBV6-3 and J is TRBJ2-1; 8 bases align to TRBD1. The CDR3 consists of 15 residues. The V and J ends lost 4 bases and 7 bases, in that order; junction bases with no gene match: 9. Germline V gene lookup returns CDR1 MNHEY and CDR2 SVGEGT. For the CDR3, the DNA is TGTGCCAGCAGTTCCGCCGACAGGGGCGGAAATGAGCAGTTCTTC. Its translation is CASSSADRGGNEQFF.